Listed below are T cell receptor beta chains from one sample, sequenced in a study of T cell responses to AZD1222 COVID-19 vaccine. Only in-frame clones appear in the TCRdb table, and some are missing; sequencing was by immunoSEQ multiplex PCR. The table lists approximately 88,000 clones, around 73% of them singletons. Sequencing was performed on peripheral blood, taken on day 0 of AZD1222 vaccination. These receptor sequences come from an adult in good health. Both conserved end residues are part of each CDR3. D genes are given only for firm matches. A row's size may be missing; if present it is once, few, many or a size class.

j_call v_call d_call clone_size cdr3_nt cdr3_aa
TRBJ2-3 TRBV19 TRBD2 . TGTGCCAGTAGTTACTACTCTAGCGGGAGCACAGATACGCAGTATTTT CASSYYSSGSTDTQYF
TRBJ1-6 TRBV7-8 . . TGTGCCAGCAGCTCACCGCTTGGGAGGTCCTATAATTCACCCCTCCACTTT CASSSPLGRSYNSPLHF
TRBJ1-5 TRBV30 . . TGTGCCTGGAGTGTGCAGCGAGATCAGCCCCAGCATTTT CAWSVQRDQPQHF
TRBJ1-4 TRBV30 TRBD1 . TGTGCCTGGAGCTGGACAGGGGTTGAAAAACTGTTTTTT CAWSWTGVEKLFF
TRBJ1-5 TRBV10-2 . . TGCGCCAGCAGTGCGGGCAGCAATCAGCCCCAGCATTTT CASSAGSNQPQHF
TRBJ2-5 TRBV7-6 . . TGTGCCAGCAGCTTGGGGACACCTTTCCAAGAGACCCAGTACTTC CASSLGTPFQETQYF
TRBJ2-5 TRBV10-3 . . TGTGCCATCAGTGAGCTTCGGCAAGAGACCCAGTACTTC CAISELRQETQYF
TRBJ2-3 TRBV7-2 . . TGTGCCAGCAGCTTAGTCCCTGCGCCCACAGATACGCAGTATTTT CASSLVPAPTDTQYF
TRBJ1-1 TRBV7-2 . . TGTGCCAGCAGCTTAGAACGGAACACTGAAGCTTTCTTT CASSLERNTEAFF
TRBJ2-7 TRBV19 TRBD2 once TGTGCCAGTAGTTCCCGGACTAGCGGGAGCAACGAGCAGTACTTC CASSSRTSGSNEQYF
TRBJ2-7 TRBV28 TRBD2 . TGTGCCAGCAGCTCGTTTGGCGGGAGGACGATATACGAGCAGTACTTC CASSSFGGRTIYEQYF
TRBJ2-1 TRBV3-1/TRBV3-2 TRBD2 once TGTGCCAGCAGCCGTACGGGACTAGCGGGAGGGAGGGGGAACAATGAGCAGTTCTTC CASSRTGLAGGRGNNEQFF
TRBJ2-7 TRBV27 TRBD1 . TGTGCCAGCAGTTCCCTTCGGACAGGGTTGAGGCAGTACTTC CASSSLRTGLRQYF
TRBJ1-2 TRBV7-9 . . TGTGCCAGCAGCTTACAACAGTTTGGCGGCTACACCTTC CASSLQQFGGYTF
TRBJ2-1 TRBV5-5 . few TGTGCCAGCAGCCGTACGGGGATAACACAGTTCTTC CASSRTGITQFF
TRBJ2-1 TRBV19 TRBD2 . TGTGCCAGTAGTATAGGAAGAAGACTAGCGGGGCCCTACAATGAGCAGTTCTTC CASSIGRRLAGPYNEQFF
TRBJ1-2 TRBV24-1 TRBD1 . TGTGCCACCAGTGAAAGGGGGCGGGATGGCTACACCTTC CATSERGRDGYTF
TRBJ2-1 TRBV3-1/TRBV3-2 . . TGTGCCAGCAGCTTATACAATGAGCAGTTCTTC CASSLYNEQFF
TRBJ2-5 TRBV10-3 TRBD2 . TGTGCCACCTGTAGCGGGAGAGGTGGAGAGACCCAGTACTTC CATCSGRGGETQYF
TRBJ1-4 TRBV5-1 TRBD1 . TGCGCCAGCTCCAACACCGGGACAGGGGGCCTAGGTAATGAAAAACTGTTTTTT CASSNTGTGGLGNEKLFF
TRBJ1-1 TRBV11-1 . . TGTGCCAGCAGCTTATCACGGGGAGCGACTGAAGCTTTCTTT CASSLSRGATEAFF
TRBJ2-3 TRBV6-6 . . TGTGCCAGCAAGGGGCCCTGGGGACACAACACAGATACGCAGTATTTT CASKGPWGHNTDTQYF